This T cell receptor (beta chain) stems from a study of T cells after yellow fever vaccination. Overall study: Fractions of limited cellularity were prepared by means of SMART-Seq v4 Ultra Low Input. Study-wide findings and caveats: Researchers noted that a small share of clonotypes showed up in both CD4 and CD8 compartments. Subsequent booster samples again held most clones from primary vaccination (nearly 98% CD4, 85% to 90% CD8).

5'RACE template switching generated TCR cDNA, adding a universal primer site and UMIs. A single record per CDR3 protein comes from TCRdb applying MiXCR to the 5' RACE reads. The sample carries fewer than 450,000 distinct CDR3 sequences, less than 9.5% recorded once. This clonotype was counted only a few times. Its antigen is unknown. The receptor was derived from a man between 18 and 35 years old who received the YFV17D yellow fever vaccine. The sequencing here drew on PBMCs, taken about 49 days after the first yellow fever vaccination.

The CDR3 DNA follows: TGCGCCAGCAACAGGGATTCGGGTACCGGGGAGCTGTTTTTT. Protein sequence: CASNRDSGTGELFF. This chain connects TRBV5-1 to TRBJ2-2, with D tentatively TRBD1 (6 bases). This CDR3 region has 14 residues. Germline V gives CDR1 SGHRS, CDR2 YFSETQ. V lost 6 bases and J 5 bases, leaving 14 bases between the germline ends.